The T cell receptor (beta chain) described here comes from a study of OX40 agonist ivuxolimab in advanced cancers. Study observations and caveats: Nonresponders included some who also had low normalized T-cell clonal expansion. At 0.1 to 3.0 mg/kg, clonal expansion of CD4+ and CD8+ blood T cells had occurred by week 6.

Turning to this clone: Antigen specificity is unknown.

The assay was immunoSEQ multiplex PCR, and TCRdb's table has in-frame clones only and misses some. The profile shows some 74,000 clones, about 82% of them singletons. V was clipped by 2 bases and J by 5 bases, with 6 bases between them. CDR1 is DFQATT, CDR2 SNEGSKA, per germline (reference sequence). The CDR3 spans 11 residues. V and J are TRBV20-1 and TRBJ1-2; D is uncertain. The clonotype originates from an adult with an advanced solid tumor such as melanoma, head and neck, liver or kidney cancer. Sequenced material: CD4+ or CD8+ T cells sorted from blood, taken in a trial of the OX40 agonist ivuxolimab. The CDR3 DNA is TGCAGTGCTAGAAAAGGGTATGGCTACACCTTC. Its translation is CSARKGYGYTF.